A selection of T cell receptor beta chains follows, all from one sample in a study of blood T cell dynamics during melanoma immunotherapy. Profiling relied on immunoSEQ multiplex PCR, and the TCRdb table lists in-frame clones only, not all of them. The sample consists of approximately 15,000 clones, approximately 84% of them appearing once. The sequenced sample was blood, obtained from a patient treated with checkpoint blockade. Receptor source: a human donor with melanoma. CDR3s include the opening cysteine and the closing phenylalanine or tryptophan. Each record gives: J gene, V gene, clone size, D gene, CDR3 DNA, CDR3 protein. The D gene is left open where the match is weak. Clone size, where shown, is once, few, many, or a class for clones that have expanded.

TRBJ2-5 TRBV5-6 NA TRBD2 TGTGCCAGCAGCTCGGGACTAGCGGGGGGGCCGAGGCAAGAGACCCAGTACTTC CASSSGLAGGPRQETQYF
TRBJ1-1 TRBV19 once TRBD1 TGTGCCAGTAGTACGGGGACAGCGAACACTGAAGCTTTCTTT CASSTGTANTEAFF
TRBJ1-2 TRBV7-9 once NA TGTGCCGGCGGGCCGGACACCTTC CAGGPDTF
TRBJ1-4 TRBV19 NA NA TGTGCCAGTAGTATATATCAGGGCAATGAAAAACTGTTTTTT CASSIYQGNEKLFF
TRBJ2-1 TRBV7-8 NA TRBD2 TGTGCCAGCAGCTTAGTGGGGACGGGAGGTTCCTACAATGAGCAGTTCTTC CASSLVGTGGSYNEQFF
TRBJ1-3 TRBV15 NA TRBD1 TGTGCCACCAGCAGTCCCCTAAACAGGGGATACGCGAACACCATATATTTT CATSSPLNRGYANTIYF
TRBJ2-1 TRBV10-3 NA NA TGTGCCATCGCCAGCGACACTTACAATGAGCAGTTCTTC CAIASDTYNEQFF
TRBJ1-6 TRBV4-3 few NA TGCGCCAGCAGCCAATCCTCACTACAGGGTGATGGTTCACCCCTCCACTTT CASSQSSLQGDGSPLHF
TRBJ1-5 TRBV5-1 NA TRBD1 TGCGCCAGCAGCTTGGATAACAGGGGCCCGAGATTTTCGTCCCAGCATTTT CASSLDNRGPRFSSQHF
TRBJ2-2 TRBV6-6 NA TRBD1 TGTGCCAGCAGTTACTCTGACAGGGGGCCCGGGGAGCTGTTTTTT CASSYSDRGPGELFF
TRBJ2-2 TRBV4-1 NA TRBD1 TGCGCCAGCAGCCAAGGACAGGGGGCGGGCACCGGGGAGCTGTTTTTT CASSQGQGAGTGELFF
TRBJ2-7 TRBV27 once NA TGTGCCAGCAGTCCAACAGGGTCCGAGCAGTACTTC CASSPTGSEQYF
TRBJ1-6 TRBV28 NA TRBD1 TGTGCCAGCCGGGAGGACAGGACTTATAATTCACCCCTCCACTTT CASREDRTYNSPLHF
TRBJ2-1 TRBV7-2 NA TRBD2 TGTGCCAGCAGCCCCCAGCGGGGGGTCCCCTACAATGAGCAGTTCTTC CASSPQRGVPYNEQFF
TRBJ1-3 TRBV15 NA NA TGTGCCACCAGCAGAGCCCCTGGAAACACCATATATTTT CATSRAPGNTIYF
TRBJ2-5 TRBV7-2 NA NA TGTGCCAGCAGCTTATCGAATCAAGAGACCCAGTACTTC CASSLSNQETQYF
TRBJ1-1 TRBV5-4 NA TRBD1 TGTGCCAGCAGCACGGGGACAGGAAACACTGAAGCTTTCTTT CASSTGTGNTEAFF
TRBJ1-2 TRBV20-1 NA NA TGCAGTGCTACCGGGTATGATGGCTACACCTTC CSATGYDGYTF
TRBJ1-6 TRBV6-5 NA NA TGTGCCAGCAGTTACTCGACAGGCGCGAATTCACCCCTCCACTTT CASSYSTGANSPLHF
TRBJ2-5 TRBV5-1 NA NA TGCGCCAGCAGCCGGGGATACCAAGAGACCCAGTACTTC CASSRGYQETQYF
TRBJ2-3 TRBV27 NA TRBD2 TGTGCCAGCAGTTTAGCGGGGGGCCCCAGAGATACGCAGTATTTT CASSLAGGPRDTQYF
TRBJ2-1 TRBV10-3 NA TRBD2 TGTGCCACCAGAAGGACTAGCGGGGGGGCCAGTGAGCAGTTCTTC CATRRTSGGASEQFF